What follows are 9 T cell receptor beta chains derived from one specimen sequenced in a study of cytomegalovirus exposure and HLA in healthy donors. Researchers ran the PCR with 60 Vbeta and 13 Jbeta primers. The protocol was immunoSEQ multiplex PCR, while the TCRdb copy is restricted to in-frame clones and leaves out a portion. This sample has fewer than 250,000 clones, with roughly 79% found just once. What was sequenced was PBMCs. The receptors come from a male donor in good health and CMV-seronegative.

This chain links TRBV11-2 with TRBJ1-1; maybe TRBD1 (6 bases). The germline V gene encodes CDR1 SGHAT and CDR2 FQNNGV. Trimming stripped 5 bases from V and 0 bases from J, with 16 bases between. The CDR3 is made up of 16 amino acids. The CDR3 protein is CASSKVGGALNTEAFF. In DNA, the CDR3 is TGTGCCAGCAGCAAAGTCGGGGGGGCTCTGAACACTGAAGCTTTCTTT.

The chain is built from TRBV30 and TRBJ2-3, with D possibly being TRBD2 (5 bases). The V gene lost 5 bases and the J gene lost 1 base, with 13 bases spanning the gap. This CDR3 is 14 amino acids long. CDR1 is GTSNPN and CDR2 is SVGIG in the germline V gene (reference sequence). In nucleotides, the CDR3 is TGTGCCTGGTCCGGCGGAGGAGGCACAGATACGCAGTATTTT. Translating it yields CAWSGGGGTDTQYF.

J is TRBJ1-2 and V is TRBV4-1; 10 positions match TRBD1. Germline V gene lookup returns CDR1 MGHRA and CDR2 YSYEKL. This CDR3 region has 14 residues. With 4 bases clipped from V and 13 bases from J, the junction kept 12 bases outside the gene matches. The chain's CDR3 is CASSPGGQGMAGTF. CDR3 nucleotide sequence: TGCGCCAGCAGCCCCGGGGGACAGGGGATGGCTGGCACCTTC.

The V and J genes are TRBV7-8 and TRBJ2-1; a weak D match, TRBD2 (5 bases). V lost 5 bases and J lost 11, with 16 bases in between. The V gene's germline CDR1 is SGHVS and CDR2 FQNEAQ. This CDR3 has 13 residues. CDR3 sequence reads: CASSLQTIQKQFF. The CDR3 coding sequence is TGTGCCAGCAGCCTTCAGACTATCCAAAAGCAGTTCTTC.

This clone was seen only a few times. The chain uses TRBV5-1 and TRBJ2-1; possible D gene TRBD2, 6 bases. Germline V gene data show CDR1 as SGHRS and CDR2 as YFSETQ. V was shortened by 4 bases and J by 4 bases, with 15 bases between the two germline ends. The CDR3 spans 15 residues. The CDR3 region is CASSGTRRVYNEQFF. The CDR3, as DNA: TGCGCCAGCAGCGGAACTAGGAGGGTATACAATGAGCAGTTCTTC.

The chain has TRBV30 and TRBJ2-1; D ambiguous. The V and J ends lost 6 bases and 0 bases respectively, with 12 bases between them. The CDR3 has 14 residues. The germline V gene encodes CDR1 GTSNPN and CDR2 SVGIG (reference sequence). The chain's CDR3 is CACLKRSSYNEQFF. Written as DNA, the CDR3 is TGTGCCTGTTTGAAGAGAAGCTCCTACAATGAGCAGTTCTTC.

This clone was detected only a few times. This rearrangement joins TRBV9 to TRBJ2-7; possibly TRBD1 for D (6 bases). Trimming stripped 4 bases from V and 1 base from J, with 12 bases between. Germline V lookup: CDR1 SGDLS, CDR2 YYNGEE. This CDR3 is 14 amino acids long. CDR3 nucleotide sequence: TGTGCCAGCAGCCAGACAGGTTATTCCTACGAGCAGTACTTC. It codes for CASSQTGYSYEQYF.

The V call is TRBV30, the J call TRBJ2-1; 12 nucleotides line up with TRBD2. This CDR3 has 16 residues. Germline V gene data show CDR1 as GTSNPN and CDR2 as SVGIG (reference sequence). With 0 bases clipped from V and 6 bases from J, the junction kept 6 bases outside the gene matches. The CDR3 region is CAWSVLAGGPPNEQFF. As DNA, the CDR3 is TGTGCCTGGAGTGTACTAGCGGGAGGCCCCCCCAATGAGCAGTTCTTC.

CDR3 DNA: TGTGCCAGCAGCCCCATAGCGGGATTCTCAGATACGCAGTATTTT. Translation gives CASSPIAGFSDTQYF. V is TRBV7-2 and J is TRBJ2-3; 8 bases fit TRBD2. V lost 5 bases and J lost 4; bases outside the gene matches: 8. The CDR3 has 15 residues. Germline V lookup: CDR1 SGHTA, CDR2 FQGNSA.